This TCR beta chain comes out of a study of blood T cell repertoires in COVID-19 (TCRdb year 2020). Regarding the study in general: Samples covering the acute and convalescent phases of COVID-19 were provided by collaborators in the United States, Italy and Spain. The prospective study material was composed of cDNA or gDNA derived from T cells, B-cell-depleted T cells, or PBMCs. The dataset comprised deeply sampled blood TCRbeta repertoires from subjects exposed to, actively infected with, or recovered from COVID-19. A freely available public database, intended as a resource for researchers studying the immune response to SARS-CoV-2, is where the repertoires were released. The samples were drawn from two sources: the first 160 participants of the ongoing ImmuneRACE study, and over 1,000 subjects contributed by 6 global collaborators. Nearly every sample came with metadata listing a de-identified subject ID, COVID-19 status, age in years and sex. Where available, HLA class I and class II types were obtained from metadata supplied by the sample provider rather than from assay-based typing. The research as a whole found: The amount of clinical and demographic metadata varied by source and participant and was provided uncurated.

Note on this clone: Its target antigen remains unknown. No quality values exist for individual bases; no much larger clone is one base distant.

In Seattle, one collaborating source enrolled patients while the infection was active and tracked those patients longitudinally over the course of disease. The collaborating institutions used their own protocols to collect whole blood in K2EDTA tubes. For TCRbeta analysis, collaborators shipped samples in one of three forms: frozen whole blood, isolated PBMCs, or DNA extracted from either of those sample types. TCRbeta CDR3 regions were amplified from genomic DNA by means of the immunoSEQ Assay, a bias-controlled multiplex PCR. The source study handled its data this way. The number of nucleated cells in each sample was estimated by amplification of reference gene primers within the assay. To quantify the absolute abundance of each unique TCRbeta CDR3 rearrangement, sequence reads were collapsed and filtered. For each sample, productive Simpson clonality was calculated by taking the square root of Simpson's diversity index across productive rearrangements. Held by TCRdb, this immuneACCESS table contains in-frame sequences only and omits some clones. Under half of the omission traces to an unresolved V gene where checked; the cause of the rest is unknown. Clonal size and the V and J genes are those of that table, whereas D and trimming came from the DNA. This sample has tens of thousands of clones in its table, and roughly 90% of those were observed once. The top ten hold under 25% of the sample.

Sequencing was done on a sample of peripheral blood. The source of this sequence is a woman of 80 years or more with COVID-19, enrolled during active disease.

The DNA reads as follows: TGTGCCAGCAGTTCAACCGGGACAGGGGTTGAAAAACTGTTTTTT. Its coded protein is CASSSTGTGVEKLFF. The V and J segments used are TRBV7-2 and TRBJ1-4, with 10 bases in between that match TRBD1. Relative to germline, V is missing 6 bases and J is missing 7 bases, with 8 bases of the junction outside any gene match. From the cysteine through the phenylalanine, the CDR3 covers 15 amino acids. Only the CDR3 portion is preserved as DNA: 45 bases, with reading frame beginning at the first base. CDR1 and CDR2 (SGHTA, FQGNSA) derive from the germline V gene.